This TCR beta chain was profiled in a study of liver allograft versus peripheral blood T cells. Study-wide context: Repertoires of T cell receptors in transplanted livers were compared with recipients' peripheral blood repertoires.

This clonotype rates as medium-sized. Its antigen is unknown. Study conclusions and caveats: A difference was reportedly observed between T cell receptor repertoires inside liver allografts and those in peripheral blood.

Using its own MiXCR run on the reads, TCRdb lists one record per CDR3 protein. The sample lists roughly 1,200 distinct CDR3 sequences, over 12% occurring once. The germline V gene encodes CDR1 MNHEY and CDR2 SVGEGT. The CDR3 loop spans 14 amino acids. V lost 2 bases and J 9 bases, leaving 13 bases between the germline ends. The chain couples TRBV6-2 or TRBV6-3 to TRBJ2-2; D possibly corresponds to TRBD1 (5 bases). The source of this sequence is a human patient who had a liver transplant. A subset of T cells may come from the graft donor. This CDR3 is CASSYRQQHRELFF. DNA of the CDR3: TGTGCCAGCAGTTACAGACAGCAACACCGGGAGCTGTTTTTT.